This passage covers 21 T cell receptor beta chains from one sample sequenced in a study of blood T cell repertoires in COVID-19. TCRdb's table, derived via immunoSEQ multiplex PCR, lists solely in-frame clones and lacks some. The sample holds some 330,000 clones, around 86% seen once. The sample was PBMCs or T cells enriched from blood (not recorded which). The source is a woman aged 45-65 years who had recovered from COVID-19.

This chain links TRBV6-5 with TRBJ1-3, with D unclear. The V gene's germline CDR1 is MNHEY and CDR2 SVGAGI. The CDR3 has 14 amino acids. The V end was cut by 6 bases, the J end by 0 bases, with 9 bases between. The CDR3 loop is CASSPNYSGNTIYF. The CDR3 nucleotides are TGTGCCAGCAGCCCAAACTACTCTGGAAACACCATATATTTT.

The chain recombines TRBV7-2 with TRBJ1-1; D gene unclear. This CDR3 is built from 13 residues. Germline CDR1 reads SGHTA; CDR2 reads FQGNSA. V shed 2 bases and J shed 0 bases, with 4 bases lying between them. CDR3 sequence (DNA): TGTGCCAGCAGCTTAATAGTGAACACTGAAGCTTTCTTT. It is translated as CASSLIVNTEAFF.

The CDR3 DNA reads TGTGCCAGCAGCGTCAATCGATTCCGGGGGGCTTACTATGGCTACACCTTC. Translating gives CASSVNRFRGAYYGYTF. V usage is TRBV9 and J usage is TRBJ1-2; D is perhaps TRBD1 (6 bases). This CDR3 contains 17 residues. V was pared by 2 bases and J by 3 bases, with 20 bases between. In germline, CDR1 is SGDLS, CDR2 YYNGEE.

In regard to this clone: Different DNA sequences within this sample yield the same CDR3. This rearrangement joins TRBV13 to TRBJ1-4; 7 nucleotides match TRBD1. Looked up from germline, CDR1 is PRHDT and CDR2 is FYEKMQ (reference sequence). Losses at the gene ends were 5 bases for V and 8 bases for J; bases not matched to a gene: 14. The CDR3 is 16 residues long. For the CDR3, the DNA is TGTGCCAGCAGCCTGACGGGACAGACGACTGGGGAAAAACTGTTTTTT. Amino acid sequence: CASSLTGQTTGEKLFF.

This chain joins TRBV27 and TRBJ1-5, with a possible D match to TRBD1 (5 bases). CDR3 length: 14 amino acids. CDR1 MNHEY and CDR2 SMNVEV come from the germline V gene (reference sequence). V was pared by 5 bases and J by 3 bases, with 11 bases between. CDR3 residues: CASSELGANQPQHF. CDR3 nucleotides: TGTGCCAGCAGTGAGCTAGGGGCCAATCAGCCCCAGCATTTT.

This chain uses TRBV7-9 with TRBJ2-4; D is perhaps TRBD2 (6 bases). From germline, CDR1 is SEHNR and CDR2 FQNEAQ (reference sequence). The CDR3 totals 13 residues. V lost 7 bases to trimming and J lost 6 bases, with 13 bases between them. In DNA, the CDR3 is TGTGCCAGCACGCGCGGGATCTCAAACATTCAGTACTTC. Its translation: CASTRGISNIQYF. Full variable domain (missing parts from reference TRBV7-9 and TRBJ2-4): DTGVSQNPRHKITKRGQNVTFRCDPISEHNRLYWYRQTLGQGPEFLTYFQNEAQLEKSRLLSDRFSAERPKGSFSTLEIQRTEQGDSAMYLCASTRGISNIQYFGAGTRLSVL.

This rearrangement joins TRBV2 to TRBJ2-1; 7 nucleotides align to TRBD2. CDR3 size: 14 residues. CDR1 and CDR2 from the germline V gene are SNHLY and FYNNEI. J was trimmed by 1 base and V by 7 bases; bases with no gene match: 4. The CDR3 DNA follows: TGTGCCAGCATTTTTAGCGGGTCCTACAATGAGCAGTTCTTC. This translates into CASIFSGSYNEQFF. Full variable domain (missing parts from reference TRBV2 and TRBJ2-1): EPEVTQTPSHQVTQMGQEVILRCVPISNHLYFYWYRQILGQKVEFLVSFYNNEISEKSEIFDDQFSVERPDGSNFTLKIRSTKLEDSAMYFCASIFSGSYNEQFFGPGTRLTVL.

J is TRBJ1-1 and V is TRBV11-3, with a possible D match to TRBD1 (5 bases). Deletions cut 5 bases from V and 4 bases from J, with 11 bases between. The CDR3 contains 13 residues. Germline V gene data show CDR1 as SGHNT and CDR2 as YENEEA. In DNA form, the CDR3 reads TGTGCCAGCAGCCCAGGGTATTCCACTGAAGCTTTCTTT. It encodes CASSPGYSTEAFF.

The chain is built from TRBV5-4 and TRBJ1-2; no reliable D call. V lost 2 bases and J lost 4, with 15 bases in between. The length of the CDR3 is 15 residues. Germline values: CDR1 SGHNT, CDR2 YYREEE (reference sequence). As DNA, the CDR3 is TGTGCCAGCAGCTTCGCCCCGGGAGGGCTCTATGGCTACACCTTC. Its protein is CASSFAPGGLYGYTF.

The chain uses TRBV7-9 and TRBJ2-1; D is unclear. Germline V gene data show CDR1 as SEHNR and CDR2 as FQNEAQ (reference sequence). The CDR3 covers 12 residues. Between the trimmed V and J ends, which lost 1 base and 12 bases, there was a span of 10 bases. The chain's CDR3 is CASSLVVYGQFF. The DNA for the CDR3 is TGTGCCAGCAGCTTAGTAGTCTATGGGCAGTTCTTC.

The V gene is TRBV2, the J gene TRBJ1-1, with D unclear. Germline V gene lookup returns CDR1 SNHLY and CDR2 FYNNEI. This CDR3 comprises 13 residues. Trimming cost V 6 bases and J 2 bases, with 10 bases left between them. The CDR3 here is CASRLKRNTEAFF. CDR3 coding DNA: TGTGCCAGCAGACTAAAGCGCAACACTGAAGCTTTCTTT.

The chain carries TRBV6-6 and TRBJ2-5, with 7 positions matching TRBD1. The CDR3 is 16 amino acids. Unmatched junction bases numbered 11, after V lost 2 bases and J lost 5 bases. Looked up from germline, CDR1 is MNHNY and CDR2 is SVGAGI (reference sequence). CDR3 nucleotide sequence: TGTGCCAGCAGTTACGAGGCAACAGGGGTGGGGGAGACCCAGTACTTC. Amino acids: CASSYEATGVGETQYF.

J is TRBJ2-5 and V is TRBV5-4, with D possibly being TRBD1 (7 bases). Per germline, CDR1 SGHNT and CDR2 YYREEE (reference sequence). The CDR3 length is 17 residues. Trimming took off 2 bases at V and 1 base at J, with 18 bases between the two ends. CDR3 sequence (DNA): TGTGCCAGCAGCTTTGGAGGGGTGAGGGGGCCCCAAGAGACCCAGTACTTC. As protein: CASSFGGVRGPQETQYF.

The V and J genes are TRBV6-5 and TRBJ1-2, with D possibly TRBD1 on 6 matching bases. V gave up 4 bases and J gave up 2 bases, with 11 bases separating them. Germline CDR1 MNHEY, CDR2 SVGAGI. The CDR3 spans 14 residues. CDR3 in amino acids: CASSFGQRNYGYTF. The CDR3 coding sequence is TGTGCCAGCAGTTTCGGACAGAGAAACTATGGCTACACCTTC.

This chain uses TRBV20-1 with TRBJ2-3; the match to TRBD2 covers 12 bases. V was clipped by 3 bases and J by 4 bases; unmatched bases: 5. This CDR3 region has 15 residues. Germline CDR1 and CDR2: DFQATT and SNEGSKA (reference sequence). The CDR3 DNA follows: TGCAGTGCTAGTCGACTAGCGGGAGAACCAGATACGCAGTATTTT. Its translation: CSASRLAGEPDTQYF.

This clone was observed a few times. The rearrangement joins TRBV6-5 to TRBJ1-3, with a tentative D call TRBD1 (6 bases). This CDR3 comprises 14 residues. Germline V gene sequence: CDR1 MNHEY, CDR2 SVGAGI. Trimming pared 4 bases from V and 2 bases from J, leaving 9 bases between. This CDR3 reads CASSSGAPGNTIYF. The CDR3 DNA is TGTGCCAGCAGTTCAGGGGCCCCTGGAAACACCATATATTTT.

J is TRBJ2-7 and V is TRBV28; D possibly corresponds to TRBD1 (6 bases). This CDR3 is built from 13 residues. Trimming shortened V by 5 bases and J by 3 bases, and 11 bases separated the two germline ends. Germline CDR1 reads MDHEN; CDR2 reads SYDVKM. The CDR3 coding sequence is TGTGCCAGCAGTCGGGACACATTCTACGAGCAGTACTTC. Its protein product is CASSRDTFYEQYF.

The chain uses TRBV7-9 and TRBJ1-1; D gene unclear. CDR3 length equals 13 residues. The germline V and J ends were trimmed by 8 bases and 5 bases, with 15 bases remaining between them. The V gene's germline CDR1 is SEHNR and CDR2 FQNEAQ (reference sequence). The CDR3 bases are TGTGCCAGCGCACTAAAGGCGGAGACTGAAGCTTTCTTT. It yields the protein CASALKAETEAFF.

The CDR3 coding sequence is TGTGCCAGCAGTCAAGCTAACACCGGGGAGCTGTTTTTT. Translating it yields CASSQANTGELFF. The chain is built from TRBV6-2 or TRBV6-3 and TRBJ2-2; no firm D call. CDR3 length: 13 amino acids. With 5 bases removed from V and 2 bases from J, the gap between germline ends came to 6 bases. Germline CDR1 is MNHEY and CDR2 is SVGEGT.

The V and J genes are TRBV9 and TRBJ1-2; a possible D gene is TRBD1 (5 bases). The germline V gene encodes CDR1 SGDLS and CDR2 YYNGEE. V gave up 3 bases and J gave up 3 bases, with 15 bases separating them. The CDR3 extends over 15 amino acids. The CDR3 loop reads CASSGGVPRDYGYTF. CDR3 coding DNA: TGTGCCAGCAGCGGGGGGGTGCCTCGGGACTATGGCTACACCTTC. Full variable domain (missing parts from reference TRBV9 and TRBJ1-2): DSGVTQTPKHLITATGQRVTLRCSPRSGDLSVYWYQQSLDQGLQFLIQYYNGEERAKGNILERFSAQQFPDLHSELNLSSLELGDSALYFCASSGGVPRDYGYTFGSGTRLTVV.

J is TRBJ1-2 and V is TRBV4-2; TRBD1 aligns across 7 bases. This CDR3 is 15 amino acids long. V was clipped by 3 bases and J by 5 bases; unmatched bases: 9. The germline V gene encodes CDR1 LGHNA and CDR2 YNFKEQ. CDR3 protein: CASSQGQQNLYGYTF. The CDR3 bases are TGTGCCAGCAGCCAGGGACAGCAGAACTTGTATGGCTACACCTTC.